This T cell receptor beta chain was profiled in a study of HIV-infected patients and healthy controls. Alpha and beta constant-region primers primed reverse transcription of 400 to 500 ng RNA. Each of the alpha and beta chains got its own library through chain-specific third strand synthesis with indices. The cDNA received a 5' RACE adapter containing a random hexamer plus an SP2 sequencing primer site. TCRdb redid the calling of the 5' RACE reads with MiXCR, one entry per CDR3 protein. There are about 3,800 distinct CDR3 sequences in the sample; roughly 8.5% occur only once, and 17% lies in the top ten. The study, taken as a whole, reports: Untreated HIV+ repertoires had roughly threefold fewer distinct CDR3s and lower Shannon diversity than healthy controls.

The CDR3 extends over 13 amino acids. With 8 bases clipped from V and 5 bases from J, the junction kept 8 bases outside the gene matches. Germline CDR1 is SQVTM and CDR2 is ANQGSEA. This clonotype came up many times. The antigen remains unidentified. Follow-up blood was drawn about 14 weeks, roughly three months, after antiretroviral therapy began. All unsorted peripheral T cells were captured because whole blood was used without fractionation. This receptor was taken from an adult with HIV infection. The material was blood, obtained during antiretroviral therapy. The rearrangement joins TRBV29-1 to TRBJ1-1, with 10 nucleotides matching TRBD1. The CDR3 DNA reads TGCAGCACCCGACAGGGGGCACGGACTGAAGCTTTCTTT. This encodes CSTRQGARTEAFF. Full variable domain (outside the CDR3, taken from reference TRBV29-1 and TRBJ1-1): SAVISQKPSRDICQRGTSLTIQCQVDSQVTMMFWYRQQPGQSLTLIATANQGSEATYESGFVIDKFPISRPNLTFSTLTVSNMSPEDSSIYLCSTRQGARTEAFFGQGTRLTVV.